This T cell receptor (beta chain) stems from a study of technical replicates of blood from several donors. Losses at the gene ends were 6 bases for V and 4 bases for J; bases not matched to a gene: 8. CDR3 length: 14 residues. CDR1 is MNHNY, CDR2 SVGAGI, per germline (reference sequence). Assay used: immunoSEQ multiplex PCR; TCRdb lists only in-frame clones, some missing. Here the sample spans some 60,000 clones, roughly nine tenths being singletons. The sequenced sample consisted of PBMCs. The rearrangement joins TRBV6-6 to TRBJ1-1; TRBD1 matches at 7 bases. The TCR originated in a human donor in good health. Some clones in this sample may be carry-over from other donors' samples. CDR3 in DNA: TGTGCCAGCAGCTACCAGGGGGGAATCACTGAAGCTTTCTTT. Amino acid sequence: CASSYQGGITEAFF.